This passage covers 12 T cell receptor beta chains from one sample sequenced in a study of low-dose radiotherapy and immunotherapy resistance in tumors. Time point given: before trial treatment. Gene-specific TRAV and TRBV primers were used for first-strand cDNA, covering alpha and beta chains. TCR amplification involved around 22 PCR cycles with a constant-region primer and V-primer adapter. TCRdb fed the reads into MiXCR, producing one record per CDR3 protein. The table lists about 82,000 distinct CDR3 sequences, under 20% of them singletons. The material sequenced was PBMCs, taken before treatment. These receptors all come from a male donor with prostate cancer.

Written as DNA, the CDR3 is TGCAGCGTGTCGTTTGGGACTAGCAAGGGACTAGCCTACGAGCAGTACTTC. It is translated as CSVSFGTSKGLAYEQYF. The chain combines TRBV29-1 with TRBJ2-7; 9 nucleotides agree with TRBD2. This CDR3 has 17 amino acids. Germline V CDR1 and CDR2: SQVTM, ANQGSEA. With V trimmed by 6 bases and J by 2 bases, 17 bases remained unmatched.

This clonotype was recorded many times. This rearrangement joins TRBV7-9 to TRBJ2-3, with D perhaps TRBD1 or TRBD2 (5 bases each). CDR3 length: 15 amino acids. V lost 5 bases to trimming and J lost 6 bases, with 18 bases between them. The germline CDR1 and CDR2 sequences are SEHNR and FQNEAQ (reference sequence). This chain's CDR3 is CASSIVTAPSDTQYF. CDR3 coding DNA: TGTGCCAGCAGCATAGTGACAGCCCCTAGCGATACGCAGTATTTT.

This clonotype has ten or more counts. This chain links TRBV28 with TRBJ2-5; TRBD1 is a possible D gene (6 bases). The CDR3 length is 14 residues. Germline-derived CDR1 and CDR2 are MDHEN and SYDVKM. V lost 6 bases and J lost 5, with 16 bases in between. The CDR3 sequence: CASRLPGQSETQYF. Here the CDR3 DNA reads TGTGCCAGCAGGCTACCGGGACAATCGGAGACCCAGTACTTC.

This clonotype has a handful of counts. A much larger clonotype is one base distant, so this may be a read error. The chain recombines TRBV6-2 or TRBV6-3 with TRBJ2-3; a possible D gene is TRBD2 (5 bases). Trimming stripped 0 bases from V and 0 bases from J, with 13 bases between. CDR1 MNHEY and CDR2 SVGEGT come from the germline V gene. The CDR3 covers 17 residues. Here the CDR3 DNA reads TGTGCCAGCAGTTACTCTCTGGAGGCCGTTAGCACAGATACGCAGTATTTT. Translation gives CASSYSLEAVSTDTQYF.

This clonotype was counted many times. The chain combines TRBV6-1 with TRBJ2-7, with 9 bases that match TRBD1. The CDR3 covers 16 residues. With 7 bases clipped from V and 3 bases from J, the junction kept 13 bases outside the gene matches. Germline CDR1 and CDR2: MNHNS and SASEGT. Written as DNA, the CDR3 is TGTGCCAGCAAATGGGGGACCGGGACAGGGATCTACGAGCAGTACTTC. Its protein product is CASKWGTGTGIYEQYF.

The table lists this clonotype with many counts. The J gene is TRBJ2-2, the V gene TRBV2, with TRBD2 matching over 9 bases. The CDR3 runs 16 residues. Germline CDR1 SNHLY, CDR2 FYNNEI. V was clipped by 7 bases and J by 3 bases; unmatched bases: 9. CDR3 in DNA: TGTGCCAGCATAGAGGCGGGAGGGCCTTACACCGGGGAGCTGTTTTTT. Translating gives CASIEAGGPYTGELFF. Full variable domain (rest looked up from reference TRBV2 and TRBJ2-2): EPEVTQTPSHQVTQMGQEVILRCVPISNHLYFYWYRQILGQKVEFLVSFYNNEISEKSEIFDDQFSVERPDGSNFTLKIRSTKLEDSAMYFCASIEAGGPYTGELFFGEGSRLTVL.

A remark on this clonotype: With a far larger clone one base away, a read error is the likely cause. V and J are TRBV13 and TRBJ2-5; no reliable D call. The CDR3 is 14 amino acids. CDR1 and CDR2 (germline): PRHDT, FYEKMQ (reference sequence). V lost 7 bases, J lost 5 bases, and 17 bases lay in between. CDR3 loop: CASKISWSWETQYF. For the CDR3, the DNA is TGTGCCAGCAAGATCAGCTGGAGTTGGGAGACCCAGTACTTC.

There are many counts of this clonotype. V and J are TRBV5-1 and TRBJ1-2; 9 bases map to TRBD1. Unmatched junction bases numbered 8, after V lost 2 bases and J lost 3 bases. CDR1 and CDR2 from the germline V gene are SGHRS and YFSETQ. The CDR3 is made up of 16 amino acids. This CDR3 reads CASSFGDREGYYGYTF. Written as DNA, the CDR3 is TGCGCCAGCAGCTTTGGGGACAGGGAAGGCTACTATGGCTACACCTTC.

This clonotype has ten or more counts. The chain has TRBV7-6 and TRBJ2-7; the match to TRBD1 covers 9 bases. Germline CDR1 is SGHVS and CDR2 is FNYEAQ. This CDR3 spans 14 amino acids. The V and J ends lost 6 bases and 5 bases, in that order; junction bases with no gene match: 8. CDR3 nucleotides: TGTGCCAGCAGAAGGGACAGGGCGGTGGACGAGCAGTACTTC. It yields the protein CASRRDRAVDEQYF.

At least ten counts were recorded for this clonotype. The gene calls are TRBV4-1 and TRBJ1-2, with D hard to call. Trimming took 1 base from V and 0 from J, leaving 0 bases between them. Germline V gene sequence: CDR1 MGHRA, CDR2 YSYEKL. This CDR3 has 12 residues. The CDR3: CASSQANYGYTF. CDR3 bases: TGCGCCAGCAGCCAAGCTAACTATGGCTACACCTTC.

The sample holds many counts of this clonotype. This chain uses TRBV18 with TRBJ1-1, with D perhaps matching TRBD1 (6 bases). The ends were cut back, 5 bases at V and 1 base at J, with 14 bases in the middle. This CDR3 is 15 amino acids long. Germline-derived CDR1 and CDR2 are KGHSH and LQKENI. Here the CDR3 reads CASSILMDRNTEAFF. The DNA of the CDR3 is TGTGCCAGCTCAATCCTAATGGACAGGAACACTGAAGCTTTCTTT.

This clonotype was recorded many times. Here the CDR3 DNA reads TGTGCCAGCAGCCCTAGGGCCCGGAGGAACACTGAAGCTTTCTTT. Its protein product is CASSPRARRNTEAFF. This chain joins TRBV11-2 and TRBJ1-1, with D unresolved. V lost 5 bases and J 1 base, leaving 14 bases between the germline ends. Germline V gives CDR1 SGHAT, CDR2 FQNNGV. CDR3 length equals 15 residues.